This T cell receptor beta chain was captured by sequencing in a study of blood T cell repertoires in COVID-19. CDR1 and CDR2 from the germline V gene are SEHNR and FQNEAQ (reference sequence). With 1 base removed from V and 1 base from J, the gap between germline ends came to 16 bases. CDR3 length equals 17 residues. Seattle's cohort entered during active infection and was followed longitudinally. The assay was immunoSEQ multiplex PCR, and TCRdb's table has in-frame clones only and misses some. Of 150,000 to 200,000 clones listed, around four fifths are singletons. This TCR was sampled from a woman aged 70 to 79 with COVID-19, enrolled during active disease. The material sequenced was peripheral blood. The chain combines TRBV7-9 with TRBJ1-2; maybe TRBD1 (6 bases). CDR3 loop: CASSLVGVDSLNYGYTF. The CDR3 nucleotides are TGTGCCAGCAGCTTAGTCGGGGTGGACAGCCTTAACTATGGCTACACCTTC.